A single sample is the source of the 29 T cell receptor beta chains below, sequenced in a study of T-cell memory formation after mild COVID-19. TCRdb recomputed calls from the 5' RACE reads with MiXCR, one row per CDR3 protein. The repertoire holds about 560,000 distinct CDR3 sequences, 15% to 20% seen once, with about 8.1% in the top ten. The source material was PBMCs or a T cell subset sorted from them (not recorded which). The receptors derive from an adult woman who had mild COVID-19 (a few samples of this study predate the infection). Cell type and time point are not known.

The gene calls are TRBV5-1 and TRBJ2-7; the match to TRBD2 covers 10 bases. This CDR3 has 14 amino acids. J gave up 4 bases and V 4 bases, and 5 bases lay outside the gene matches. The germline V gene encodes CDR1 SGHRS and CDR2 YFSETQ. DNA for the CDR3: TGCGCCAGCAGCCTGACGACTAGCGGGTACGAGCAGTACTTC. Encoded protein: CASSLTTSGYEQYF.

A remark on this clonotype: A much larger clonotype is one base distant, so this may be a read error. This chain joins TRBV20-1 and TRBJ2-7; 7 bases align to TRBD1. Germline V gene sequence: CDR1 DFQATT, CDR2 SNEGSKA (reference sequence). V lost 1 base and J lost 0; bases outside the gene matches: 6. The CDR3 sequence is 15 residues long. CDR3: CSARAVQGSSYEQYF. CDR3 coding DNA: TGCAGTGCTAGAGCGGTACAGGGGAGCTCCTACGAGCAGTACTTC.

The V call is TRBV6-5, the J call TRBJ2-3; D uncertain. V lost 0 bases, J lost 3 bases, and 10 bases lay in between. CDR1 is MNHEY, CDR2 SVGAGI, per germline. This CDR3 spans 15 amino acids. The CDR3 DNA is TGTGCCAGCAGTTACTCGAGTACCGAAACAGATACGCAGTATTTT. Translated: CASSYSSTETDTQYF.

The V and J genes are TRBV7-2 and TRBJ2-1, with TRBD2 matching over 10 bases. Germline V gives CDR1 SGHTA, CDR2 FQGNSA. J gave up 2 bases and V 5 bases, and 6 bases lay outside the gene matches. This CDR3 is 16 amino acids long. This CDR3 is CASSILSGGAYNEQFF. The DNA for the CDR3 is TGTGCCAGCAGCATCCTCAGCGGGGGGGCCTACAATGAGCAGTTCTTC. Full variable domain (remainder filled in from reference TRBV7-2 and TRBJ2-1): GAGVSQSPSNKVTEKGKDVELRCDPISGHTALYWYRQSLGQGLEFLIYFQGNSAPDKSGLPSDRFSAERTGGSVSTLTIQRTQQEDSAVYLCASSILSGGAYNEQFFGPGTRLTVL.

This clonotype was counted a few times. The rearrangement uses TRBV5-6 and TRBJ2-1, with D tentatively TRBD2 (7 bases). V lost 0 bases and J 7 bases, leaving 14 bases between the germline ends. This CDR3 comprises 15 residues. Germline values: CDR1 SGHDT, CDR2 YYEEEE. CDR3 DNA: TGTGCCAGCAGCTTGGCCCAGGGGAGGGGGAATGAGCAGTTCTTC. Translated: CASSLAQGRGNEQFF.

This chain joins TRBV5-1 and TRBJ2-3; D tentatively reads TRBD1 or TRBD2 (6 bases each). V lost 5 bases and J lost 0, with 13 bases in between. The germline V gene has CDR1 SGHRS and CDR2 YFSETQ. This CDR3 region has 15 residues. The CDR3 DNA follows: TGCGCCAGCAGGGAGACGGGGGCCAGCACAGATACGCAGTATTTT. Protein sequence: CASRETGASTDTQYF.

This chain's CDR3 is CATSRVNQPQHF. The CDR3 DNA reads TGTGCCACCAGCAGAGTGAATCAGCCCCAGCATTTT. The chain is built from TRBV15 and TRBJ1-5; D is unresolved. CDR1 and CDR2 from the germline V gene are LNHNV and YYDKDF (reference sequence). The CDR3 runs to 12 residues. The ends were cut back, 1 base at V and 4 bases at J, with 2 bases in the middle.

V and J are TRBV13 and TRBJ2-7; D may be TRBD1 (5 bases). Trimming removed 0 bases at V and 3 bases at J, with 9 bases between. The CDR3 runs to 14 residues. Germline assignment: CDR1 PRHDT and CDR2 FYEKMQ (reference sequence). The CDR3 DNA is TGTGCCAGCAGCTTAGGGCAGGGATACTACGAGCAGTACTTC. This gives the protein CASSLGQGYYEQYF.

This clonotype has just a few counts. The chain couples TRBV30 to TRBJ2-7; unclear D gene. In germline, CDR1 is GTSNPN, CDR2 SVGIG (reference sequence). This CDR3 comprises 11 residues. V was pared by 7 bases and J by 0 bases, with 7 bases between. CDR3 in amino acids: CASTRSYEQYF. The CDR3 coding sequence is TGTGCCTCCACCCGCTCCTACGAGCAGTACTTC.

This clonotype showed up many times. Here the CDR3 DNA reads TGTGCCAGCAGTTTATCCAGGTCTTACACCGGGGAGCTGTTTTTT. Amino acids: CASSLSRSYTGELFF. The chain is built from TRBV12-3 or TRBV12-4 and TRBJ2-2; the D is unclear. The length of the CDR3 is 15 residues. V was cut by 2 bases and J by 3 bases, with 10 bases left in between.

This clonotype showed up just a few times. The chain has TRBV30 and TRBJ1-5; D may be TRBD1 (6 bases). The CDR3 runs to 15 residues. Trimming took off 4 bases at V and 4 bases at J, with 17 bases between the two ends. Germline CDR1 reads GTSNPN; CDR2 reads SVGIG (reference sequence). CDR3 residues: CAWTTNRARNQPQHF. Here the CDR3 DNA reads TGTGCCTGGACAACTAACAGGGCTCGTAATCAGCCCCAGCATTTT.

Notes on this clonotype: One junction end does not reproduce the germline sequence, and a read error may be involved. The CDR3 DNA reads as TGTGCCAGCAGCTTTCGTAGCCTCAGTAGCTTC. Protein: CASSFRSLSSF. The chain couples TRBV7-9 to TRBJ2-5, with unresolved D. The V gene's germline CDR1 is SEHNR and CDR2 FQNEAQ (reference sequence). This CDR3 spans 11 amino acids.

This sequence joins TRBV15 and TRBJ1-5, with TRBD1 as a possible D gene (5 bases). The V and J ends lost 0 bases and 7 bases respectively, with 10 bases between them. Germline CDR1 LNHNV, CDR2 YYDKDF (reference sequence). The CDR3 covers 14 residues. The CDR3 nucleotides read TGTGCCACCAGCAGAGATCGGGGGAGCCAGCCCCAGCATTTT. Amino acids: CATSRDRGSQPQHF.

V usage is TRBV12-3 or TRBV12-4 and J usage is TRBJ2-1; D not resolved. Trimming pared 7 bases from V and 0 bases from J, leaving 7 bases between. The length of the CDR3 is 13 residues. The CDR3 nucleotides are TGTGCCAGCACCAGGAGCTCCTACAATGAGCAGTTCTTC. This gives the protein CASTRSSYNEQFF.

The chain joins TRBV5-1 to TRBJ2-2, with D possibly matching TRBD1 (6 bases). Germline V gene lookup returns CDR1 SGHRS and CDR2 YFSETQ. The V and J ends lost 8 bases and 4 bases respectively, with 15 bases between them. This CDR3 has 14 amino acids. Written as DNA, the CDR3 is TGCGCCAGTAGGACAGAAATTCGCACCGGGGAGCTGTTTTTT. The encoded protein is CASRTEIRTGELFF.

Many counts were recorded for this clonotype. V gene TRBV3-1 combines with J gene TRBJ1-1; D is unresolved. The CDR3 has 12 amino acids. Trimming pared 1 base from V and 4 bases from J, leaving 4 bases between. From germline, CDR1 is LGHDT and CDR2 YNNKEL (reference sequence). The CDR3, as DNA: TGTGCCAGCAGCCAAGTAGGCACTGAAGCTTTCTTT. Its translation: CASSQVGTEAFF.

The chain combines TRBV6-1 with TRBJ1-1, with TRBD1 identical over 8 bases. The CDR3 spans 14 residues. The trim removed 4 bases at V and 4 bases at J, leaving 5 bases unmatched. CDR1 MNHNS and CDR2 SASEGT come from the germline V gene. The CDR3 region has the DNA TGTGCCAGCAGTGCGACAGGGGAGGGCACTGAAGCTTTCTTT. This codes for CASSATGEGTEAFF.

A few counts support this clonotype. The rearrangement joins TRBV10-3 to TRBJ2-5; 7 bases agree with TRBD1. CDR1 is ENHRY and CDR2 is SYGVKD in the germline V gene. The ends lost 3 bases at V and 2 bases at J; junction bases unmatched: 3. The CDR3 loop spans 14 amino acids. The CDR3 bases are TGTGCCATCAGTGACGGGACAGATCAAGAGACCCAGTACTTC. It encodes CAISDGTDQETQYF.

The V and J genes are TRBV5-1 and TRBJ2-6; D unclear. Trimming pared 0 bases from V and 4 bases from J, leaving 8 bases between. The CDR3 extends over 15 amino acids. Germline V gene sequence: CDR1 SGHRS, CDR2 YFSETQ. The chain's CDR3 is CASSLEWAGANVLTF. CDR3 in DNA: TGCGCCAGCAGCTTGGAATGGGCCGGGGCCAACGTCCTGACTTTC. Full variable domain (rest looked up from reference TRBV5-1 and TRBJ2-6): KAGVTQTPRYLIKTRGQQVTLSCSPISGHRSVSWYQQTPGQGLQFLFEYFSETQRNKGNFPGRFSGRQFSNSRSEMNVSTLELGDSALYLCASSLEWAGANVLTFGAGSRLTVL.

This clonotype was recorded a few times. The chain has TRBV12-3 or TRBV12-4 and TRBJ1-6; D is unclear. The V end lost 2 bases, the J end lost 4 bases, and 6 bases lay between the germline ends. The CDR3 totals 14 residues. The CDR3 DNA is TGTGCCAGCAGTTTAAACGGTTATAATTCACCCCTCCACTTT. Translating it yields CASSLNGYNSPLHF.

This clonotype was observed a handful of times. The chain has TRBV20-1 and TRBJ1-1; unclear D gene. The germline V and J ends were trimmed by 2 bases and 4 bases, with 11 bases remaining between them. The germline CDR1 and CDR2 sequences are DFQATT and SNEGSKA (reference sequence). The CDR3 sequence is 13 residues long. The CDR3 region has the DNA TGCAGTGCTAGATCCGCCCAACGCACTGAAGCTTTCTTT. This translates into CSARSAQRTEAFF.

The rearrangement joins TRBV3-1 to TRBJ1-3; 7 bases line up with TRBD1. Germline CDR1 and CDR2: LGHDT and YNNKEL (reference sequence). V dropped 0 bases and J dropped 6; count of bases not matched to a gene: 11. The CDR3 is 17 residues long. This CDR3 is CASSQDWTGLWENTIYF. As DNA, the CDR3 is TGTGCCAGCAGCCAAGATTGGACAGGCCTCTGGGAAAACACCATATATTTT.

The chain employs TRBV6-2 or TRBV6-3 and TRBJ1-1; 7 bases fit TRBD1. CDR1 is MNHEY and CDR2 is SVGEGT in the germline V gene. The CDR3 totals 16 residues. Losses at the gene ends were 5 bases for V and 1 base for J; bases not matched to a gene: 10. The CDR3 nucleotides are TGTGCCAGCAGTCCACAATCGGACAGGCCGAACACTGAAGCTTTCTTT. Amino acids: CASSPQSDRPNTEAFF.

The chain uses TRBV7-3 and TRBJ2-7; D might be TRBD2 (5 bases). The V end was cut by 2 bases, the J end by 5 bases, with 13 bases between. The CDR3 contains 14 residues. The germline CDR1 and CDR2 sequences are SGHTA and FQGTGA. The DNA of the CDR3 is TGTGCCAGCAGCTTAGGTGCGGGCCAAGACGAGCAGTACTTC. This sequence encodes CASSLGAGQDEQYF.

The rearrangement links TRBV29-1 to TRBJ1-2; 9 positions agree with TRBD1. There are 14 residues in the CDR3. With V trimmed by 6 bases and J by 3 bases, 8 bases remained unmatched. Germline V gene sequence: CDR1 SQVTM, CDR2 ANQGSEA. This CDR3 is CSVRDRAVDYGYTF. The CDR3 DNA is TGCAGCGTCCGGGACAGGGCGGTTGACTATGGCTACACCTTC.

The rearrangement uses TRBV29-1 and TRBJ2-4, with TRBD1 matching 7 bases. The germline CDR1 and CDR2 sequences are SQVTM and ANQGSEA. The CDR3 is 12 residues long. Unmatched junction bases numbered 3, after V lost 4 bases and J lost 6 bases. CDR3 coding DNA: TGCAGCGTTGGGACAGGCAGAAACATTCAGTACTTC. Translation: CSVGTGRNIQYF.

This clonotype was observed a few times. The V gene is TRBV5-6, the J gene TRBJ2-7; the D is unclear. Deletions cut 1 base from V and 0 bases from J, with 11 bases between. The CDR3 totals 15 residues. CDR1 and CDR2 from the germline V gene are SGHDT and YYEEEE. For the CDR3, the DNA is TGTGCCAGCAGCTTGTACCCCAGCGTCTCCTACGAGCAGTACTTC. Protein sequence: CASSLYPSVSYEQYF.

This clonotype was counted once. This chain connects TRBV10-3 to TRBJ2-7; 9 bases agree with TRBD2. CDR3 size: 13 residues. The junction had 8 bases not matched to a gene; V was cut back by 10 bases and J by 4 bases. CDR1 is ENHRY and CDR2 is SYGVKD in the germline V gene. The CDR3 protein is CATCRREGYEQYF. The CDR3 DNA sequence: TGTGCCACCTGTCGGCGGGAGGGGTACGAGCAGTACTTC.

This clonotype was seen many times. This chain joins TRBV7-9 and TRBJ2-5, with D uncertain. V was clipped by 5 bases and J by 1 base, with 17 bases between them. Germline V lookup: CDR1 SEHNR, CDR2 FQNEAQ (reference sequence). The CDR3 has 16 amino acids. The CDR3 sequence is CASSTSQERPQETQYF. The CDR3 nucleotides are TGTGCCAGCAGCACGAGCCAGGAGAGGCCCCAAGAGACCCAGTACTTC.